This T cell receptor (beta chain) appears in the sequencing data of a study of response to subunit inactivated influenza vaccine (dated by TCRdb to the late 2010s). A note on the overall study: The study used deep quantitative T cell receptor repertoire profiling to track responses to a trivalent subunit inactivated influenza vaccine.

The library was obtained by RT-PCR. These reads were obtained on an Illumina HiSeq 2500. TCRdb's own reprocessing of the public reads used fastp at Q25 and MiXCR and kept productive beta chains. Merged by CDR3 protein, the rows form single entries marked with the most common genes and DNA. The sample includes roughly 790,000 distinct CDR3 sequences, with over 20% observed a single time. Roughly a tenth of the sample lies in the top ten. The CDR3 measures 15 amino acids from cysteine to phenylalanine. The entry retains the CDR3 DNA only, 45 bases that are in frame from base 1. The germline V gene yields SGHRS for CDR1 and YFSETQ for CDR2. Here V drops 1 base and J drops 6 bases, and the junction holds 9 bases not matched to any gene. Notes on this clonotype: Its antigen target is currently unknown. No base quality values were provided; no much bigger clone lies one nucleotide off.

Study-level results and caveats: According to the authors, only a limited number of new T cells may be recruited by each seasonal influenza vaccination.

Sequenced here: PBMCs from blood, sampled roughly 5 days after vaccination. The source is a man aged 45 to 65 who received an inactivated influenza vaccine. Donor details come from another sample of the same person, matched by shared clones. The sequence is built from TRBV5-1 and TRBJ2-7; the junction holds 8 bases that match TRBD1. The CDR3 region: CASSLNSGQVSEQYF. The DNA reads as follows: TGCGCCAGCAGCTTGAATTCGGGACAGGTATCCGAGCAGTACTTC.